The sequence of this T cell receptor beta chain was determined in a study of cytomegalovirus exposure and HLA in healthy donors. Primers: 60 Vbeta forward and 13 Jbeta reverse. Method: immunoSEQ multiplex PCR; TCRdb's copy keeps in-frame clones and lacks some. The sample totals some 47,000 clones. Notes on the study in general: Researchers catalogued about 150 TCR beta chains as cytomegalovirus-associated. A later analysis by the authors found several of the most significant clusters apparently linked to common viral pathogens. Immune exposure information available was restricted to CMV serostatus.

Comments on this clone: Its antigen remains unidentified.

Germline CDR1 MDHEN, CDR2 SYDVKM. This CDR3 is built from 13 residues. Trimming took 8 bases from V and 4 from J, leaving 15 bases between them. This chain connects TRBV28 to TRBJ2-7; the D gene is possibly TRBD1 (6 bases). This receptor was obtained from a woman aged 35 to 49 in good health and CMV-seronegative. The sequencing input was PBMCs. CDR3 residues: CASQAGDWYEQYF. The CDR3 DNA reads as TGTGCCAGCCAAGCAGGGGATTGGTACGAGCAGTACTTC.